This is a list of T cell receptor beta chains from one sample in a study of prognosis after radiotherapy for stage I lung cancer. TCRdb called the multiplex PCR reads again in MiXCR, with one record for every CDR3 protein. This sample has about 13,000 distinct CDR3 sequences, with approximately 60% found just once. Material: PBMCs, obtained before or after stereotactic body radiation therapy (not recorded which). These receptors originate from a donor aged 50 or older with non-small cell lung cancer. CDR3s include the opening cysteine and the closing phenylalanine or tryptophan. A D gene is named only where the DNA matches it firmly. Size values are once, few and many counts, or a class for expanded clones, and some rows have none.

v_call	j_call	d_call	clone_size	cdr3_nt	cdr3_aa
TRBV6-1	TRBJ2-3	NA	medium-sized	TGTGCCAGCACTCGAGAGGGAAGAACCTCTAGCACAGATACGCAGTATTTT	CASTREGRTSSTDTQYF
TRBV6-1	TRBJ2-6	NA	NA	TGTGCCAGCAACATGGCTGTGGCCAACGTCCTGACTTTC	CASNMAVANVLTF
TRBV3-1	TRBJ2-7	NA	NA	TGTGCCAGCAGCTTCGGACAGGGAGGGAGAGTCCAGTACTTC	CASSFGQGGRVQYF
TRBV27	TRBJ2-3	NA	NA	TGTGCCAGCAGTTTGGGAGCAAGCACAGATACGCAGTATTTT	CASSLGASTDTQYF
TRBV7-3	TRBJ2-3	TRBD2	medium-sized	TGTGCCAGCAGCCCCAAGGCGAGGGGACTAGCGGGACTCACAGATACGCAGTATTTT	CASSPKARGLAGLTDTQYF
TRBV30	TRBJ1-2	NA	NA	TGTGCCTGGAGTGTTCAGGGCGGTCCTGAGGATGGCTACACCTTC	CAWSVQGGPEDGYTF
TRBV11-2	TRBJ2-7	NA	NA	TGTGCCAGCAGCTTAGACGTGTTCGACTCCTACGAGCAGTACTTC	CASSLDVFDSYEQYF
TRBV6-1	TRBJ2-2	NA	NA	TGTGCCAGCAGCGGATGGGGGGGCCTCGCCGGGGAGCTGTTTTTT	CASSGWGGLAGELFF
TRBV7-2	TRBJ2-7	NA	NA	TGTGCCAGCAGCTACGACCCGCTGCGCGGGCACAACTACGAGCAGTACTTC	CASSYDPLRGHNYEQYF
TRBV6-2/TRBV6-3	TRBJ2-1	NA	NA	TGTGCCAGCAGTTACTCACCCCCGGAGGGTCTCCACAATGAGCAGTTCTTC	CASSYSPPEGLHNEQFF
TRBV27	TRBJ2-2	NA	NA	TGTGCCAGCAGTCTTTATTCCGGGGAGCTGTTTTTT	CASSLYSGELFF
TRBV2	TRBJ2-3	NA	NA	TGTGCCAGCATGGCGAATAGCGGTACGGATACGCAGTATTTT	CASMANSGTDTQYF
TRBV5-1	TRBJ2-2	NA	NA	TGCGCCAGCAGCTTGAGACTAGGGGAATCCGGGGAGCTGTTTTTT	CASSLRLGESGELFF
TRBV6-1	TRBJ1-6	TRBD1	NA	TGTGCCAGCAGGGACAGGGACAGACGTACGGGTTCACCCCTCCACTTT	CASRDRDRRTGSPLHF
TRBV24-1	TRBJ2-7	NA	few	TGTGCCACCAGTTATACCGGTACGACCTACGAGCAGTACTTC	CATSYTGTTYEQYF
TRBV13	TRBJ2-3	TRBD2	medium-sized	TGTGCCACCGCGGGGGGGCGCCCAGATACGCAGTATTTT	CATAGGRPDTQYF
TRBV29-1	TRBJ2-3	NA	many	TGCAGCGTTGAAGGAGGGTTAAACACAGATACGCAGTATTTT	CSVEGGLNTDTQYF
TRBV6-1	TRBJ2-6	NA	medium-sized	TGTGCCAGCACTCAGGGGTTTGCTGGGGCCAACGTCCTGACTTTC	CASTQGFAGANVLTF